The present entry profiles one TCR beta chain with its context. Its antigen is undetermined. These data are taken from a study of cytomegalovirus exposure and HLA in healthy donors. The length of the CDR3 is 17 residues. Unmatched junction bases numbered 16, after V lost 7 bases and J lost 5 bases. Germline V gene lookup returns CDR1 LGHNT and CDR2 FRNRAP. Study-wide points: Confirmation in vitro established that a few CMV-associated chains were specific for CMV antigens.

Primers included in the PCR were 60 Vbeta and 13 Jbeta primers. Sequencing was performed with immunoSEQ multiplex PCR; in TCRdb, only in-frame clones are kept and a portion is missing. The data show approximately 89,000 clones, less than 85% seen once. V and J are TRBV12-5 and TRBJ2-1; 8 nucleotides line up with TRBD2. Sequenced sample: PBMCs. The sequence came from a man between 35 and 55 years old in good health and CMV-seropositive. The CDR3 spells CASAARSGGTANNEQFF. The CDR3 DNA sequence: TGTGCTAGTGCCGCTCGATCGGGGGGGACGGCAAACAATGAGCAGTTCTTC.